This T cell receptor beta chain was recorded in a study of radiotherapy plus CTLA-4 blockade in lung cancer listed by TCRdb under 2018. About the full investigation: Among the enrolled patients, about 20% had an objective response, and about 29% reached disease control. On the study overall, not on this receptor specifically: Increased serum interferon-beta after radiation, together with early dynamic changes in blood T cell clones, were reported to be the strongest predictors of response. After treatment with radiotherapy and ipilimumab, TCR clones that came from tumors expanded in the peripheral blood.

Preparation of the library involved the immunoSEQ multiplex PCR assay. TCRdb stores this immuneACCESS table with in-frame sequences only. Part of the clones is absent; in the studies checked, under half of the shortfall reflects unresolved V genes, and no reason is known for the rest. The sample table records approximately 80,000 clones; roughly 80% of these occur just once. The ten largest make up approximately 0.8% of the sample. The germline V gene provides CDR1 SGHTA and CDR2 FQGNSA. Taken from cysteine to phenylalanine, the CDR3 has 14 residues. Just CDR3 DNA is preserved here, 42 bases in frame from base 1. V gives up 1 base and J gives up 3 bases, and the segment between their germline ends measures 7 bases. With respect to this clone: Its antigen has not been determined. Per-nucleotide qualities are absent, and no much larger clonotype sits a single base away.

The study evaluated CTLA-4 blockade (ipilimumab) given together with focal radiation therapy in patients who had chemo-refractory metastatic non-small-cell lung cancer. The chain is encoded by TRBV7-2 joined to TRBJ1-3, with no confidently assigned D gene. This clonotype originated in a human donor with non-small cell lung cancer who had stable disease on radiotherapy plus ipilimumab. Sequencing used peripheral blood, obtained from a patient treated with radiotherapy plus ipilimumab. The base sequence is TGTGCCAGCAGCTTAGGACAAATTGGAAACACCATATATTTT. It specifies CASSLGQIGNTIYF. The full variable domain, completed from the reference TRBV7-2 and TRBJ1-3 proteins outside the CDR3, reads GAGVSQSPSNKVTEKGKDVELRCDPISGHTALYWYRQSLGQGLEFLIYFQGNSAPDKSGLPSDRFSAERTGGSVSTLTIQRTQQEDSAVYLCASSLGQIGNTIYFGEGSWLTVV.